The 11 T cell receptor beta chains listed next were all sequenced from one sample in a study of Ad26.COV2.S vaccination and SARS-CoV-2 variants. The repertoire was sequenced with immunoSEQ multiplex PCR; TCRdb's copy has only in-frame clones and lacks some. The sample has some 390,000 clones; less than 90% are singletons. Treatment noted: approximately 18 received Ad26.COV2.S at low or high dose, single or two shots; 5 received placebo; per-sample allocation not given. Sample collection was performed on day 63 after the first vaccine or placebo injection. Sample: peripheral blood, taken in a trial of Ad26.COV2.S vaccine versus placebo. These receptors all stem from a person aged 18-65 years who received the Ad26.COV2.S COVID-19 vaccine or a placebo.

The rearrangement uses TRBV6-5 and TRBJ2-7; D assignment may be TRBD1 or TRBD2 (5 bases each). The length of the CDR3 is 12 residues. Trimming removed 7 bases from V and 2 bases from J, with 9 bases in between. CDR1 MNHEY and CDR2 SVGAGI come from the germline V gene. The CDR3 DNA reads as TGTGCCAGCAAACGGGACCCCTACGAGCAGTACTTC. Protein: CASKRDPYEQYF.

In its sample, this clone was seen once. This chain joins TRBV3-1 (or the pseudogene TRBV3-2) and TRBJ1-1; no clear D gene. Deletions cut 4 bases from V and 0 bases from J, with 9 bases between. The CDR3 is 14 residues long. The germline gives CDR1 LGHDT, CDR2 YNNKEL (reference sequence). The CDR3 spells CASSPDMVNTEAFF. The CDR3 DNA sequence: TGTGCCAGCAGCCCCGACATGGTGAACACTGAAGCTTTCTTT.

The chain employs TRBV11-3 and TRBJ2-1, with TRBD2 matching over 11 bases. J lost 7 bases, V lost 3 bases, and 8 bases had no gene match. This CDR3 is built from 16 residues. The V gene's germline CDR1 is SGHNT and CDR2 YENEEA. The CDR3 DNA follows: TGTGCCAGCAGCTTGAATTTAGCGGGGGGGAGGAATGAGCAGTTCTTC. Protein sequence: CASSLNLAGGRNEQFF.

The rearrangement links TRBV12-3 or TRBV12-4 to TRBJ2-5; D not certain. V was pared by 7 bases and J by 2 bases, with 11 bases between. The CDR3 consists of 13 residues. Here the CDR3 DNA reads TGTGCCAGCAACCCGGGCCCTCAAGAGACCCAGTACTTC. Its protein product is CASNPGPQETQYF.

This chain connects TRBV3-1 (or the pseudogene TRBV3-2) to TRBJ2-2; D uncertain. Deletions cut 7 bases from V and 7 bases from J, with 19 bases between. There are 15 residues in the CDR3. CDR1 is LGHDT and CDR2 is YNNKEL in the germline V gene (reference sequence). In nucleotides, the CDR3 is TGTGCCAGCACCCGTGGGTTAACCCTAGGCGGGGAGCTGTTTTTT. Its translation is CASTRGLTLGGELFF.

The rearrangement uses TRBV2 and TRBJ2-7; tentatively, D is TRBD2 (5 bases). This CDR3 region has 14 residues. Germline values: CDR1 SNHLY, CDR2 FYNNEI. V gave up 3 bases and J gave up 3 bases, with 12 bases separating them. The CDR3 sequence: CASSDRLASYEQYF. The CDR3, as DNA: TGTGCCAGCAGTGATCGGCTAGCTAGCTACGAGCAGTACTTC.

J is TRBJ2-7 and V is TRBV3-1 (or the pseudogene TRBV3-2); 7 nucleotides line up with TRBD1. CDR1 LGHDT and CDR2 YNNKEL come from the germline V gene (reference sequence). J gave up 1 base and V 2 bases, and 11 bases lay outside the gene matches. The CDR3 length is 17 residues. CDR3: CASSQQPGTEKSYEQYF. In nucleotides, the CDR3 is TGTGCCAGCAGCCAACAGCCCGGGACAGAAAAGTCCTACGAGCAGTACTTC.

The CDR3 here is CASSFLQSGPNSPLHF. Here the CDR3 DNA reads TGTGCCAGCAGTTTCCTCCAATCGGGGCCCAATTCACCCCTCCACTTT. The V and J genes are TRBV27 and TRBJ1-6, with D possibly TRBD1 on 5 matching bases. The germline gives CDR1 MNHEY, CDR2 SMNVEV (reference sequence). The CDR3 loop spans 16 amino acids. V lost 3 bases to trimming and J lost 7 bases, with 16 bases between them.

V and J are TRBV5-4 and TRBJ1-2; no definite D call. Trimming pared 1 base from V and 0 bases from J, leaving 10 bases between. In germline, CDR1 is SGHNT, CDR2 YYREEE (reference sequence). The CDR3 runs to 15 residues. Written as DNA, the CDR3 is TGTGCCAGCAGCTTGTCACAGTCGCCTAACTATGGCTACACCTTC. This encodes CASSLSQSPNYGYTF. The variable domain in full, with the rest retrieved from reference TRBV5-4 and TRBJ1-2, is ETGVTQSPTHLIKTRGQQVTLRCSSQSGHNTVSWYQQALGQGPQFIFQYYREEENGRGNFPPRFSGLQFPNYSSELNVNALELDDSALYLCASSLSQSPNYGYTFGSGTRLTVV.

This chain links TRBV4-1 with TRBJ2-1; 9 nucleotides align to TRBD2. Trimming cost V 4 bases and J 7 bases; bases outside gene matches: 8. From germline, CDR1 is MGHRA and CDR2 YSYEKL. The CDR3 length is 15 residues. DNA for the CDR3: TGCGCCAGCAGCCTTTATAGCGGGGGCGCAAATGAGCAGTTCTTC. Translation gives CASSLYSGGANEQFF.

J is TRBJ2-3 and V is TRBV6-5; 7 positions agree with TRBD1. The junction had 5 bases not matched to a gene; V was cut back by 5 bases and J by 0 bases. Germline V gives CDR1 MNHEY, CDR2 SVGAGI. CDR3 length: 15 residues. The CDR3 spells CASSRDRTSTDTQYF. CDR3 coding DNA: TGTGCCAGCAGTCGGGACAGAACTAGCACAGATACGCAGTATTTT.